Sequencing of this T cell receptor beta chain was carried out in a study of response to subunit inactivated influenza vaccine. Study results and limitations: Authors proposed each seasonal influenza vaccination draws in few new T cells.

One entry per CDR3 protein, called by TCRdb with MiXCR from the RT-PCR reads. Of 590,000 or so distinct CDR3 sequences listed, less than 15% were seen once; the top ten hold around 7.6%. In its sample, this clonotype was seen many times. Its target is not known. Sample: PBMCs from blood, taken 14 days before vaccination. The sequence derives from a middle-aged man who received an inactivated influenza vaccine.

CDR3 DNA sequence: TGTGCCAGCACCTCCCTTAGCCGCACGAACTATGGCTACACCTTC. Its protein product is CASTSLSRTNYGYTF. The chain uses TRBV28 and TRBJ1-2; unclear D gene. CDR3 size: 15 residues. The germline V gene has CDR1 MDHEN and CDR2 SYDVKM. Trimming took 7 bases from V and 2 from J, leaving 17 bases between them.